This TCR beta chain was found in a study of blood T cell repertoires in COVID-19. Overall study: PBMCs, B-cell-depleted T cells, or T cells were the source of the cDNA or gDNA that made up the material.

This clone showed up just a few times. Original handling: Estimation of nucleated cell counts was performed using reference gene primer amplification. Some clones are missing from TCRdb's copy, which holds only in-frame ones; the method was immunoSEQ multiplex PCR. V and J calls and clone size are as listed in that table; D and trimming were resolved from the DNA. This table has 150,000 to 200,000 clones, approximately 91% appearing once. The sample taken for sequencing was peripheral blood. The TCR was taken from a man in his sixties or seventies with active or convalescent COVID-19.

The CDR3 is CASSRYRGSDSPLHF. In DNA form, the CDR3 reads TGTGCCAGCAGTCGCTACAGGGGGTCGGATTCACCCCTCCACTTT. The rearrangement uses TRBV27 and TRBJ1-6, with 8 bases identical to TRBD1. V was pared by 5 bases and J by 8 bases, with 8 bases of the junction left unmatched. Per germline, CDR1 MNHEY and CDR2 SMNVEV (reference sequence). The length of the CDR3 is 15 residues.